There are many counts of the clone carrying this T cell receptor beta chain. Its antigen is not known. These data originate in a study of T cells after yellow fever vaccination. Germline V lookup: CDR1 SQVTM, CDR2 ANQGSEA. Trimming removed 3 bases from V and 5 bases from J, with 18 bases in between. This CDR3 is 15 amino acids long. Template switching by 5'RACE produced TCR cDNA, adding a universal primer site and UMIs. TCRdb reprocessed the 5' RACE reads via MiXCR and lists one record per CDR3 protein. The sample has 150,000 to 200,000 distinct CDR3 sequences, approximately 9.7% seen once; the top ten hold around 35%. Study conclusions and caveats: It was a small share of clonotypes that appeared in both CD4 and CD8 compartments. Reappearance after the booster was seen for most primary-vaccination clones, at roughly 96% CD4 and 75% to 90% CD8.

The chain uses TRBV29-1 and TRBJ2-3, with D possibly matching TRBD1 (6 bases). Sequencing was performed on CD8+ T cells sorted from PBMCs, taken 45 days after the yellow fever booster vaccination. This clonotype was sampled from a man between 18 and 29 years old who received the YFV17D yellow fever vaccine. In DNA form, the CDR3 reads TGCAGCGTTGAGATTCCGACAGGACAAAGAGATACGCAGTATTTT. Protein sequence: CSVEIPTGQRDTQYF.